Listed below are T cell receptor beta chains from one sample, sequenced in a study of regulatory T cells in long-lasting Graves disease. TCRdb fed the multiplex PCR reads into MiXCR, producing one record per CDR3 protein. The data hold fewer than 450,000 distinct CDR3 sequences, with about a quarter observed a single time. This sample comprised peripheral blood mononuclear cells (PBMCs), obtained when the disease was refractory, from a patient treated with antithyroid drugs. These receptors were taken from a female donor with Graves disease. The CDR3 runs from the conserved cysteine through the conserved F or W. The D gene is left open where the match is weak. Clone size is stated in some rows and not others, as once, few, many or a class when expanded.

TGTGCCAGCAGCTTAGTCAGCTCTGGAAACACCATATATTTT,CASSLVSSGNTIYF,.,TRBJ1-3,few,TRBV7-9
TGTGCCAGCTCCCCTGGGGGGACCTCCGACGAGCAGTACTTC,CASSPGGTSDEQYF,.,TRBJ2-7,.,TRBV18
TGCGCCAGCAGCCAAGACGTTAGCGGGGGATCCTACGAGCAGTACTTC,CASSQDVSGGSYEQYF,TRBD2,TRBJ2-7,many,TRBV4-1
TGTGCCTGGACCCTTTTCGGGGGTAGGAACACTGAAGCTTTCTTT,CAWTLFGGRNTEAFF,.,TRBJ1-1,many,TRBV30
TGTGCCAGCAGCTTGAGAAGGGAGCTCCAAGAGACCCAGTACTTC,CASSLRRELQETQYF,.,TRBJ2-5,many,TRBV13
TGTGCCAGCAGTTACTCGCCACAGGGTGCAGCTTTCTTT,CASSYSPQGAAFF,.,TRBJ1-1,.,TRBV6-5
TGTGCCAGCAGCTACGATCCCCGCGGGGCAGGGAATTACTACGAGCAGTACTTC,CASSYDPRGAGNYYEQYF,.,TRBJ2-7,.,TRBV7-3
TGTGCCAGCTCACCAGGAAGGGTGGAGACCCAGTACTTC,CASSPGRVETQYF,.,TRBJ2-5,many,TRBV18
TGTGCCAGCGGATTTAGACCCGGGACAGAGATTGGAAACACCATATATTTT,CASGFRPGTEIGNTIYF,TRBD1,TRBJ1-3,few,TRBV6-1
TGTGCCAGCAGGGAGACAGGGATCTCCTACGAGCAGTACTTC,CASRETGISYEQYF,TRBD1,TRBJ2-7,few,TRBV28
TGTGCCAGCAGCCGAGGCTCGTTAGGTGGAGATGAGCAGTTCTTC,CASSRGSLGGDEQFF,.,TRBJ2-1,few,TRBV7-2
TGTGCCAGCAGCTCGGACCCAGATACGCAGTATTTT,CASSSDPDTQYF,.,TRBJ2-3,.,TRBV7-2
TGTGCCAGCAGTGACCAGGGGTACGAGCAGTACTTC,CASSDQGYEQYF,.,TRBJ2-7,many,TRBV12-3/TRBV12-4
TGTGCCAGCACCCCCAGGACAACTAATGAAAAACTGTTTTTT,CASTPRTTNEKLFF,.,TRBJ1-4,many,TRBV2
TGCAGTGCTAGAGTTTTTGGAGGGGGCGCCAACACCGGGGAGCTGTTTTTT,CSARVFGGGANTGELFF,.,TRBJ2-2,.,TRBV20-1
TGTGCCAGCAGCCAAGGTGCTGTGGGAGCAGATACGCAGTATTTT,CASSQGAVGADTQYF,.,TRBJ2-3,.,TRBV14
TGTGCCAGCAGCTTAGCCCAGGACAGGGCCGCACGACAGCCCCAGCATTTT,CASSLAQDRAARQPQHF,TRBD1,TRBJ1-5,.,TRBV7-9
TGTGCCAGCTGGAGGGCCAGAGCGAACACTGAAGCTTTCTTT,CASWRARANTEAFF,.,TRBJ1-1,many,TRBV2
TGCAGTGCCGCACAGGGGGAAAGACGGTACTTC,CSAAQGERRYF,TRBD1,TRBJ2-7,few,TRBV20-1
TGTGCCAGCAGTTCAGACAGAAACATTCAGTACTTC,CASSSDRNIQYF,.,TRBJ2-4,.,TRBV12-3/TRBV12-4
TGCAGTGTAACAGGGACTAGCGGGAGCGGATCCTACGAGCAGTACTTC,CSVTGTSGSGSYEQYF,TRBD2,TRBJ2-7,many,TRBV20-1
TGTGCCAGCAGTCCTTACAGGGGGCCTTACGAGCAGTACTTC,CASSPYRGPYEQYF,TRBD1,TRBJ2-7,.,TRBV28
TGTGCCAGCAGCGCTGATTCGACAGGATCGAATTCACCCCTCCACTTT,CASSADSTGSNSPLHF,.,TRBJ1-6,many,TRBV2
TGCAGTGCTAGGATACAGGGGCGGCGAGGGTTACAGGGTCATCGGGCTAATGAAAAACTGTTTTTT,CSARIQGRRGLQGHRANEKLFF,TRBD1,TRBJ1-4,few,TRBV20-1
TGTGCCAGCAGGACTAGAGGGCTCTACGAGCAGTACTTC,CASRTRGLYEQYF,.,TRBJ2-7,.,TRBV6-1
TGTGCCAGCAGTTCAAAACGACAGGGAAGATTAGGCCAAGCTTTCTTT,CASSSKRQGRLGQAFF,TRBD1,TRBJ1-1,many,TRBV28
TGTGCCAGCAGTTCATATCTTGGAAAAGAGACCCAGTACTTC,CASSSYLGKETQYF,.,TRBJ2-5,.,TRBV27
TGTGCCAGCAGTGAGGGGAGGTCAAATTCTCTTGGCTACACCTTC,CASSEGRSNSLGYTF,.,TRBJ1-2,many,TRBV2
TGTGCCAGCAGCTTAGAGCAGGGTGGGTCCTACGAGCAGTACTTC,CASSLEQGGSYEQYF,.,TRBJ2-7,many,TRBV7-2
TGTGCCAGCAGTAACACCTACGAGCAGTACTTC,CASSNTYEQYF,.,TRBJ2-7,many,TRBV6-1
TGTGCCAGCAGTTCGGGTCTGACAGTACCCACTGGGCCCCAGCATTTT,CASSSGLTVPTGPQHF,.,TRBJ1-5,.,TRBV27
TGTGCCAGCTCACCACAATTTGACAATGAGCAGTTCTTC,CASSPQFDNEQFF,.,TRBJ2-1,.,TRBV18